The T cell receptor beta chain described here comes from a study of CD8+CD57+ T cells in acquired aplastic anemia. The wider study: Average DNA yield from sorted CD4+ and CD8+ cells was about 2.9 ug.

Genomic DNA acted as the template from which TCR beta VDJ combination and CDR3 sequence profiling were carried out. TCRdb redid the calling of the reads with MiXCR, one entry per CDR3 protein. The sample consists of 150,000 to 200,000 distinct CDR3 sequences, roughly 50% of them appearing once. Patients included in sequencing had previously demonstrated CD8+CD57+ cell expansion by flow cytometry. A remark on this clonotype: Antigen unknown.

Findings and limits, study-wide: Significance was not reached for CD8+ Simpson's diversity between patients and controls. Roughly 28 was the count of CD8+ CDR3 sequences that patients shared with controls.

The origin of this receptor is a human donor with aplastic anemia. The sample was sorted CD4+, CD8+, or CD8+CD57+ T cells (not recorded which) from PBMCs.

CDR3 amino acids: CSVGGQGASSQPQHF. The DNA of the CDR3 is TGCAGCGTTGGAGGTCAGGGGGCGTCTAGTCAGCCCCAGCATTTT. This chain joins TRBV29-1 and TRBJ1-5; 8 bases are shared with TRBD1. The germline V gene has CDR1 SQVTM and CDR2 ANQGSEA. This CDR3 spans 15 amino acids. The junction had 11 bases not matched to a gene; V was cut back by 4 bases and J by 6 bases.